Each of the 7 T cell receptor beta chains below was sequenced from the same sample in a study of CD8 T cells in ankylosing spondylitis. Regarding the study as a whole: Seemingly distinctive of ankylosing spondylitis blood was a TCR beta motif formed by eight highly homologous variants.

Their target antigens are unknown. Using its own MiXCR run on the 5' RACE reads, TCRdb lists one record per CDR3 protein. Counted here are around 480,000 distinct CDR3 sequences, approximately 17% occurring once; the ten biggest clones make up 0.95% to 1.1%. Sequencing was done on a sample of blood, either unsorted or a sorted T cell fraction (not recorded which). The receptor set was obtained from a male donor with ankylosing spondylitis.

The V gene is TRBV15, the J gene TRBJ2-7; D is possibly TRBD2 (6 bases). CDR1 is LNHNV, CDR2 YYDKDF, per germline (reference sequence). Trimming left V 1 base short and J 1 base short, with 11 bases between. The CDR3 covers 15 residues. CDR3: CATSRGTTPSYEQYF. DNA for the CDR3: TGTGCCACCAGCAGAGGGACTACTCCGTCCTACGAGCAGTACTTC.

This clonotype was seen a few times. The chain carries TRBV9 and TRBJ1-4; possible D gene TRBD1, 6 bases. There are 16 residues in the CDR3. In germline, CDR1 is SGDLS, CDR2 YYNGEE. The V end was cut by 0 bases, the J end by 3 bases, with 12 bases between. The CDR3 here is CASSVAGGTANEKLFF. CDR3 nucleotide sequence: TGTGCCAGCAGCGTAGCTGGGGGCACGGCTAATGAAAAACTGTTTTTT.

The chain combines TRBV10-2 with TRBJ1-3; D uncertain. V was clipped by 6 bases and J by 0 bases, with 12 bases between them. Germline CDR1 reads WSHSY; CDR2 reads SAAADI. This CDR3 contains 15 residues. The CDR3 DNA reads TGCGCCAGCAGCAGAGACGGCCTCTCTGGAAACACCATATATTTT. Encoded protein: CASSRDGLSGNTIYF.

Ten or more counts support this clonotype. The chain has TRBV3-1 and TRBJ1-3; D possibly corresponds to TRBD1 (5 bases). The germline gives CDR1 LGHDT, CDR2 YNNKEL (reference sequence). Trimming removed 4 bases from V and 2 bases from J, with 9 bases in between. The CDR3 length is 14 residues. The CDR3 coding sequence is TGTGCCAGCAGCCTGACAGTGACTGGAAACACCATATATTTT. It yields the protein CASSLTVTGNTIYF.

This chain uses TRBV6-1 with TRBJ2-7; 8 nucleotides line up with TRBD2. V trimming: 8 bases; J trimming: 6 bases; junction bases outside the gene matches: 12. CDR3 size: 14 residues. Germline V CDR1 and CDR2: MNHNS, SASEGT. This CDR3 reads CASDDRGGSGEQYF. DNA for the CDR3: TGTGCCAGCGACGACCGGGGGGGATCGGGCGAGCAGTACTTC.

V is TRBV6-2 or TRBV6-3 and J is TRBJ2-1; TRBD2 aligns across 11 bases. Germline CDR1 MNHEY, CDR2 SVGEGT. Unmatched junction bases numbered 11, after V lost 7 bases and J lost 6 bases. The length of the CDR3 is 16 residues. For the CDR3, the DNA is TGTGCCAGCACCCTCGTAGCGGGAGGGCCCATCAATGAGCAGTTCTTC. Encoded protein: CASTLVAGGPINEQFF.

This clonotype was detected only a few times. CDR3: CASSRRSYTGELFF. The CDR3 DNA is TGTGCCAGCAGTCGAAGGAGTTACACCGGGGAGCTGTTTTTT. The chain has TRBV7-2 and TRBJ2-2; no definite D call. Trimming took 6 bases from V and 3 from J, leaving 11 bases between them. CDR3 length: 14 amino acids. Germline V CDR1 and CDR2: SGHTA, FQGNSA.